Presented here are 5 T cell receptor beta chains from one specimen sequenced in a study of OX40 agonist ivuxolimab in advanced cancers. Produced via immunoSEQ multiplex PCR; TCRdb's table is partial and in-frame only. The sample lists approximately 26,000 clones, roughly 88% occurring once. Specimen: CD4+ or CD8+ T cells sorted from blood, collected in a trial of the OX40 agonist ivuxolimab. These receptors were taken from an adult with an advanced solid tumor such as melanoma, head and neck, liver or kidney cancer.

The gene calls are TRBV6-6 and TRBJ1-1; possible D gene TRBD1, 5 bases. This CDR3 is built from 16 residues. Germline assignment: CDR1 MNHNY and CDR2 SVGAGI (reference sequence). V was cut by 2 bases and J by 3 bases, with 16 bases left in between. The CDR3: CASSYPLDMIDTEAFF. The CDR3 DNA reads TGTGCCAGCAGTTACCCCCTGGACATGATTGACACTGAAGCTTTCTTT.

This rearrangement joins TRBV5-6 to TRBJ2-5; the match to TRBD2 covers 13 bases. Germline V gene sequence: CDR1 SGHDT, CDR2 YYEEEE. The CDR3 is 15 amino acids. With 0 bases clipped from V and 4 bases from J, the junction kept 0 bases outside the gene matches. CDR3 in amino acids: CASSLGLAGGETQYF. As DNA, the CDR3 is TGTGCCAGCAGCTTGGGACTAGCGGGAGGAGAGACCCAGTACTTC.

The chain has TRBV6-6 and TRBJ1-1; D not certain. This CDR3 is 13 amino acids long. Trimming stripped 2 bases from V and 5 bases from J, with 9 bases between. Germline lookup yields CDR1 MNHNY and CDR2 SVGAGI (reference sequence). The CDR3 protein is CASSYQTGTEAFF. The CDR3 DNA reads TGTGCCAGCAGTTACCAAACGGGAACTGAAGCTTTCTTT.

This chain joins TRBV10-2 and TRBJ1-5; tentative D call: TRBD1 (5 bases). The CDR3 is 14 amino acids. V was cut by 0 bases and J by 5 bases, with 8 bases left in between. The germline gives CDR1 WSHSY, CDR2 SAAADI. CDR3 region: CASSESTGYQPQHF. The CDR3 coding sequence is TGCGCCAGCAGTGAGTCAACAGGCTATCAGCCCCAGCATTTT.

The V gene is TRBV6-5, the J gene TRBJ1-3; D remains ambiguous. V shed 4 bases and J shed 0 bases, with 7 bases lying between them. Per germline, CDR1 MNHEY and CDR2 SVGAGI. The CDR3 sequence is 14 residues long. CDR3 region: CASSSPLSGNTIYF. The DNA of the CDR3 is TGTGCCAGCAGTTCCCCGCTCTCTGGAAACACCATATATTTT.